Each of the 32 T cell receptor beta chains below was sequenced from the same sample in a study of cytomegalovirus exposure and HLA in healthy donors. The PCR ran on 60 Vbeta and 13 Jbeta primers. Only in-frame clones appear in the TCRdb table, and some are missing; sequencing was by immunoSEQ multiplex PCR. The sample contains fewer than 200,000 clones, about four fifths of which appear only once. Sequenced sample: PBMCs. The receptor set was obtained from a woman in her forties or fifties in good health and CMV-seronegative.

The CDR3 DNA reads TGTGCCAGCAGTTTCACAGAGAACACTGAAGCTTTCTTT. Translating it yields CASSFTENTEAFF. This chain links TRBV6-5 with TRBJ1-1, with D hard to call. Trimming removed 4 bases at V and 1 base at J, with 7 bases between. This CDR3 region has 13 residues. The V gene's germline CDR1 is MNHEY and CDR2 SVGAGI.

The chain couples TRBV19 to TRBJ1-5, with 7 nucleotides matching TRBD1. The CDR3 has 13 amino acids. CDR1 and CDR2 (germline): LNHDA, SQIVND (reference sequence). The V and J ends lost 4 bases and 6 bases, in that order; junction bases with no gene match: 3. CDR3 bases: TGTGCCAGTAGTAAGACAGGGAGTCAGCCCCAGCATTTT. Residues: CASSKTGSQPQHF.

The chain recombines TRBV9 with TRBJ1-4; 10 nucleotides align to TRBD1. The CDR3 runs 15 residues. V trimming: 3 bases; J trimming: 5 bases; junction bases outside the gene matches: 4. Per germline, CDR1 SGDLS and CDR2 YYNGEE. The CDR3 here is CASSGQGAGNEKLFF. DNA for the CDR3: TGTGCCAGCAGCGGACAGGGGGCAGGGAATGAAAAACTGTTTTTT.

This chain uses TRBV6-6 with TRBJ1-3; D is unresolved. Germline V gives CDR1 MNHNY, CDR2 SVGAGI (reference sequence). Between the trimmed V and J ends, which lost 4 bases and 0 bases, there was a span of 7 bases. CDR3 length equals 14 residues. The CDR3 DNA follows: TGTGCCAGCAGTTCCCGACTCTCTGGAAACACCATATATTTT. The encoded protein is CASSSRLSGNTIYF.

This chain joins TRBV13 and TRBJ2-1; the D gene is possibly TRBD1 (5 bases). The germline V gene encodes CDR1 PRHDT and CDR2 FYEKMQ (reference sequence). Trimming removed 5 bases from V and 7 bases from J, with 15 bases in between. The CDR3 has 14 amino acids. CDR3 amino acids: CASSPRSGINEQFF. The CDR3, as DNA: TGTGCCAGCAGCCCAAGGTCAGGGATAAATGAGCAGTTCTTC.

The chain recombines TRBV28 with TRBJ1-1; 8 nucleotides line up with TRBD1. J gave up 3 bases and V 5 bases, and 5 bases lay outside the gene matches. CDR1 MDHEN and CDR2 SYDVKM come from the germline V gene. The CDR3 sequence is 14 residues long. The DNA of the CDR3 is TGTGCCAGCAGTCCACAGGGGGTTTACACTGAAGCTTTCTTT. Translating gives CASSPQGVYTEAFF.

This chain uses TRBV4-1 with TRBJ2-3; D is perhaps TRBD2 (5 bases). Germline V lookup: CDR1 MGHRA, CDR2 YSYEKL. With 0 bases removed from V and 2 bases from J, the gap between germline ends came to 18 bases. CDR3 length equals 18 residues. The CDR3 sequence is CASSQERDAAGITDTQYF. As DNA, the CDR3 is TGCGCCAGCAGCCAAGAGAGGGATGCGGCTGGAATCACAGATACGCAGTATTTT.

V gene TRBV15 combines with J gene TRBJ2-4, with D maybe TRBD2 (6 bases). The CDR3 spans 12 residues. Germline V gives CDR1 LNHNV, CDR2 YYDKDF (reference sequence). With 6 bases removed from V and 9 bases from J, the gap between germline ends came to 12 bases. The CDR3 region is CATSPPGGIQYF. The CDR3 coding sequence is TGTGCCACCAGTCCCCCCGGGGGCATTCAGTACTTC.

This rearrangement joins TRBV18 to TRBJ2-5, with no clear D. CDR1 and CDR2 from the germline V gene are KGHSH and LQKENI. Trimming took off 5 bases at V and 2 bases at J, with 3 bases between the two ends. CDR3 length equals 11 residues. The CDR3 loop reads CASSLQETQYF. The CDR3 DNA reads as TGTGCCAGCTCATTACAAGAGACCCAGTACTTC.

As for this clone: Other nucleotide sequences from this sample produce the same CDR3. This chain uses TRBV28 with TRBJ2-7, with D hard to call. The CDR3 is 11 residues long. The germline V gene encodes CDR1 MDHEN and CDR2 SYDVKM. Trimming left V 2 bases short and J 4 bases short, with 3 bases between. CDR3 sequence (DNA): TGTGCCAGCAGTTTACTTTACGAGCAGTACTTC. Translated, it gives CASSLLYEQYF.

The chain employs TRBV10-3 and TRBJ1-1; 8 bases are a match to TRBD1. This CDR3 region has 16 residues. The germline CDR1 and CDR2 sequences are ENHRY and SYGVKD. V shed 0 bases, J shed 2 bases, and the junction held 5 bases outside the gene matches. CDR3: CAISESPQGANTEAFF. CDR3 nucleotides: TGTGCCATCAGTGAGTCCCCCCAGGGGGCCAACACTGAAGCTTTCTTT.

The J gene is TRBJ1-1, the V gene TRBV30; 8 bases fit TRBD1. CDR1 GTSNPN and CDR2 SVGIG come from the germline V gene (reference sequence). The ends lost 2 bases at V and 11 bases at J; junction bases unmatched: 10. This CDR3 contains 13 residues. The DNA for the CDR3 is TGTGCCTGGAGTCTTTTGACAGGGGAGTTGGCTTTCTTT. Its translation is CAWSLLTGELAFF.

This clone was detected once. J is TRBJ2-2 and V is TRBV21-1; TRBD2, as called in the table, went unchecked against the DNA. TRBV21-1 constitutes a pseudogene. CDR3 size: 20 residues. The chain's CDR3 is CASSKALGLAGSTNTGELFF. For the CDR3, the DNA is TGTGCCAGCAGCAAAGCTCTGGGACTAGCGGGGTCAACGAACACCGGGGAGCTGTTTTTT.

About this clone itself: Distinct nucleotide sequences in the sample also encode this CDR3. As DNA, the CDR3 is TGCGCCAGCAGACGGACAGGTACCAATGAAAAACTGTTTTTT. Residues: CASRRTGTNEKLFF. This chain connects TRBV4-1 to TRBJ1-4, with 7 bases aligning to TRBD1. This CDR3 region has 14 residues. Per germline, CDR1 MGHRA and CDR2 YSYEKL. V was clipped by 6 bases and J by 5 bases; unmatched bases: 6.

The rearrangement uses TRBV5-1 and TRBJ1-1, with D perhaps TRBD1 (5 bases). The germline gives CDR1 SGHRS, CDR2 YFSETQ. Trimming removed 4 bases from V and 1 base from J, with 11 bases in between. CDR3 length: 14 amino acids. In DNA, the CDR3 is TGCGCCAGCAGCCAAGACAGTACGAACACTGAAGCTTTCTTT. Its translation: CASSQDSTNTEAFF.

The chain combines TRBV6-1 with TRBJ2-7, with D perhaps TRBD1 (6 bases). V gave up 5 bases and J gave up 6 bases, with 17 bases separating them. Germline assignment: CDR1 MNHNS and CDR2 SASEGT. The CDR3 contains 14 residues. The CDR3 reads CASSPGRGSVEQYF. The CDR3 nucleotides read TGTGCCAGCAGTCCGGGCAGGGGATCGGTCGAGCAGTACTTC.

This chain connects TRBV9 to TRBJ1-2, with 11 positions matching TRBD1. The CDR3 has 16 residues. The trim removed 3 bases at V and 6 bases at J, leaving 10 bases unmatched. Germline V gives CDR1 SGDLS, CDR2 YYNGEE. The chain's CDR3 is CASSEGQGARSHGYTF. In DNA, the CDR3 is TGTGCCAGCAGCGAAGGACAGGGGGCGAGGTCCCATGGCTACACCTTC.

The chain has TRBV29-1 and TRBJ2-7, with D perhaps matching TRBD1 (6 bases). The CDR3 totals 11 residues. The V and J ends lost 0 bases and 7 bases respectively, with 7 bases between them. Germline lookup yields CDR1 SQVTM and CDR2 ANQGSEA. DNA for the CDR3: TGCAGCGTTGAAGAAGGGACAGAGCAGTACTTC. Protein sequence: CSVEEGTEQYF.

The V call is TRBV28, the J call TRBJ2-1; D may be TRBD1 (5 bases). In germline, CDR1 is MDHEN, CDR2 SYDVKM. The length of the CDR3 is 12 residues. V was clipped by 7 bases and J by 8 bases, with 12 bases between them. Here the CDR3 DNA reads TGTGCCAGCACGGCCAGGGTGGATGAGCAGTTCTTC. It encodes CASTARVDEQFF.

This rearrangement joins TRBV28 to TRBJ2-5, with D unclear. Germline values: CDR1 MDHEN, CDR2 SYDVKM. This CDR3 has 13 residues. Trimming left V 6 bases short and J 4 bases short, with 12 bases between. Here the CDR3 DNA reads TGTGCCAGCAGGGTGGGCTCGGCAGAGACCCAGTACTTC. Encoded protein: CASRVGSAETQYF.

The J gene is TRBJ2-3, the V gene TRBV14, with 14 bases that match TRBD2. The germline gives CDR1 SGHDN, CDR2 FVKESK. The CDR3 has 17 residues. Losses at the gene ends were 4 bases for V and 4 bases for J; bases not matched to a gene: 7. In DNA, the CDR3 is TGTGCCAGCAGCCCGGGACTAGCGGGGGCCCCCCCAGATACGCAGTATTTT. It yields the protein CASSPGLAGAPPDTQYF.

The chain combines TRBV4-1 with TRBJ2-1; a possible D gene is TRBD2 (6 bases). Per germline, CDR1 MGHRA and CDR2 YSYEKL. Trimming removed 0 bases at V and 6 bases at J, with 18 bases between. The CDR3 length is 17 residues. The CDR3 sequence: CASSQDYLPGLPNEQFF. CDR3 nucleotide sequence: TGCGCCAGCAGCCAAGACTACCTGCCGGGACTTCCCAATGAGCAGTTCTTC.

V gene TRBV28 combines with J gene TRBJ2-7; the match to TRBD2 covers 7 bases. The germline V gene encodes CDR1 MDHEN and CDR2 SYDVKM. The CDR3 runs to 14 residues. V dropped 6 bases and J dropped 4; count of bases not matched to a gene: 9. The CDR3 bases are TGTGCCAGCAGCCTAAGCGGGATCCTTTACGAGCAGTACTTC. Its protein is CASSLSGILYEQYF.

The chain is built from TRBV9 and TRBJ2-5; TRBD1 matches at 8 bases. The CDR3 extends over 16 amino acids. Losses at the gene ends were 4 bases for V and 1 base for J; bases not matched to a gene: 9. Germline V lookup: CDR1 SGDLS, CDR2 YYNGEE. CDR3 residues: CASSISDRAIQETQYF. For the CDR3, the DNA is TGTGCCAGCAGCATATCGGACAGGGCCATCCAAGAGACCCAGTACTTC.

The CDR3 here is CASIPGLAGETQYF. CDR3 nucleotides: TGTGCCAGCATTCCGGGACTAGCGGGGGAGACCCAGTACTTC. The chain combines TRBV28 with TRBJ2-5, with 13 bases lining up with TRBD2. Germline V gene sequence: CDR1 MDHEN, CDR2 SYDVKM. Trimming at V came to 7 bases and at J to 5 bases, leaving 4 bases not matched to a gene. The CDR3 loop spans 14 amino acids.

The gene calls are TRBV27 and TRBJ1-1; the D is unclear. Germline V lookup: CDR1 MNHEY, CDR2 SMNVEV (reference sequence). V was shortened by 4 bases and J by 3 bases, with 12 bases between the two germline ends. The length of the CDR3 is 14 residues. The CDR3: CASSYLGTHTEAFF. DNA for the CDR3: TGTGCCAGCAGTTATCTGGGCACACACACTGAAGCTTTCTTT.

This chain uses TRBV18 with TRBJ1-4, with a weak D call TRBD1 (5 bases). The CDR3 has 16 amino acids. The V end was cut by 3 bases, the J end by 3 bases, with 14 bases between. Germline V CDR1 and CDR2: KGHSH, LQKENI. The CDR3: CASSPAPGGSNEKLFF. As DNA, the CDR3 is TGTGCCAGCTCACCGGCCCCCGGGGGATCTAATGAAAAACTGTTTTTT. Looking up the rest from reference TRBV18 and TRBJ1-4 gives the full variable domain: NAGVMQNPRHLVRRRGQEARLRCSPMKGHSHVYWYRQLPEEGLKFMVYLQKENIIDESGMPKERFSAEFPKEGPSILRIQQVVRGDSAAYFCASSPAPGGSNEKLFFGSGTQLSVL.

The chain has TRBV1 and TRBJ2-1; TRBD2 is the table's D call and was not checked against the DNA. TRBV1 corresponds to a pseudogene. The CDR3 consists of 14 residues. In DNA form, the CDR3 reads TGCACCAGCAGCCAATTGACTAGCGGGGGGGAGCAGTTCTTC. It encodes CTSSQLTSGGEQFF.

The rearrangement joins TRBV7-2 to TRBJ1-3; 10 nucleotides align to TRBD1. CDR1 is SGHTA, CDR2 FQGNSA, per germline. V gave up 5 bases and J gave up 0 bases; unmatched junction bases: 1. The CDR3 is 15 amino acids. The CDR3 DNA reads TGTGCCAGCAGCCGACAGGGGGCCTCTGGAAACACCATATATTTT. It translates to CASSRQGASGNTIYF.

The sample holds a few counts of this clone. The CDR3 sequence is CASSQQINQPQHF. CDR3 in DNA: TGTGCCAGCAGCCAACAGATCAATCAGCCCCAGCATTTT. This chain connects TRBV14 to TRBJ1-5; D remains ambiguous. Germline values: CDR1 SGHDN, CDR2 FVKESK. Trimming left V 2 bases short and J 3 bases short, with 5 bases between. The length of the CDR3 is 13 residues.

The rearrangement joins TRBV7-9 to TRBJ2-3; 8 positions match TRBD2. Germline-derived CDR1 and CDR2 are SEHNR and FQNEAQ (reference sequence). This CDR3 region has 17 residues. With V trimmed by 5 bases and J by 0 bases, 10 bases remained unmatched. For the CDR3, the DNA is TGTGCCAGCAGCCCGAAGACTAGCGCGTCTAGCACAGATACGCAGTATTTT. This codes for CASSPKTSASSTDTQYF.

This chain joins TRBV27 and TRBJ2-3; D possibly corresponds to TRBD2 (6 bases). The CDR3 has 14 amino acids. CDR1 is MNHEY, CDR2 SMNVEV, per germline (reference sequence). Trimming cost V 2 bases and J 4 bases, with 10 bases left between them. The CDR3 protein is CASSLAPGADTQYF. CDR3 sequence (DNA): TGTGCCAGCAGTTTAGCCCCGGGGGCAGATACGCAGTATTTT.